Following are 3 T cell receptor beta chains from one sample sequenced in a study of identical twins. TCRdb itself ran the 5' RACE reads through MiXCR, one entry per CDR3 protein. The repertoire holds 470,000 or so distinct CDR3 sequences, with 20% to 25% as singletons. The data also belong to a second study, concerning T cells expressing NK-cell markers.

Sequenced input: CD4+ T cells sorted from blood. The source of these receptors is a woman aged 18-35 years in good health.

This clonotype occurred many times. V usage is TRBV20-1 and J usage is TRBJ2-7; 10 bases agree with TRBD1. The V segment lost 5 bases and the J segment 1 base; nucleotides outside the gene matches: 5. This CDR3 is 14 amino acids long. Germline CDR1 is DFQATT and CDR2 is SNEGSKA (reference sequence). CDR3 residues: CSAQLGQGSYEQYF. The CDR3 DNA is TGCAGTGCTCAGCTGGGACAGGGGTCCTACGAGCAGTACTTC.

This clonotype was found a few times. The genes are TRBV10-2 and TRBJ2-1; D remains unclear. V was pared by 8 bases and J by 8 bases, with 13 bases between. CDR3 length equals 12 residues. Looked up from germline, CDR1 is WSHSY and CDR2 is SAAADI. CDR3 residues: CASYRVSHEQFF. The DNA for the CDR3 is TGCGCCAGCTACAGAGTTTCCCATGAGCAGTTCTTC.

The chain has TRBV5-6 and TRBJ2-1, with 13 positions matching TRBD2. With 0 bases clipped from V and 6 bases from J, the junction kept 3 bases outside the gene matches. The CDR3 has 16 amino acids. The germline gives CDR1 SGHDT, CDR2 YYEEEE. This CDR3 reads CASSLVGLAGSNEQFF. The CDR3 DNA reads TGTGCCAGCAGCTTGGTGGGACTAGCGGGATCCAATGAGCAGTTCTTC.